This TCR beta chain was observed in a study of shared clonotypes between healthy human individuals. The germline CDR1 and CDR2 sequences are LNHNV and YYDKDF (reference sequence). With 5 bases clipped from V and 6 bases from J, the junction kept 8 bases outside the gene matches. The CDR3 has 15 amino acids. Everyone who donated was a Caucasian adult who lived in Nashville, Tennessee. With ten immunoSEQ deep assay plates, unsorted PBMC DNA underwent sequencing. In the original workflow: With immunoSEQ giving junction-only sequences and no quality scores, filtering differed. Some clones are missing from TCRdb's copy, which holds only in-frame ones; the method was immunoSEQ multiplex PCR. D and trimming were read from the DNA, whereas the V and J calls and clone size are those reported in that table. The sample gives roughly 500,000 clones, around 78% of which show up once; approximately 13% is in the top ten.

This clone is a singleton in its sample. Its cognate antigen is unknown. The study, taken as a whole, reports: Only blood was sampled, and tissue TCR repertoires likely differ from blood ones.

The chain couples TRBV15 to TRBJ1-5; TRBD1 agrees at 9 bases. The sequenced sample consisted of PBMCs. The TCR comes from a woman aged 40 to 50 in good health. Some clones in this sample may be carry-over from other donors' samples. The DNA of the CDR3 is TGTGCCACCAGCCTGATGGGACAGGGAGGTCAGCCCCAGCATTTT. The encoded protein is CATSLMGQGGQPQHF.